Presented here are 9 T cell receptor beta chains from one specimen sequenced in a study of T cell clonality in common variable immunodeficiency. Broader study findings: Reportedly, TCR beta sequences from common variable immunodeficiency showed fewer deletions and N-nucleotide insertions.

What these receptors recognize is not known. Measured with immunoSEQ multiplex PCR; TCRdb has only the in-frame clones, and not every one. This sample carries about 23,000 clones, none of them present only once. The sequenced sample consisted of peripheral blood mononuclear cells. The source of these receptors is a human donor with common variable immunodeficiency.

This clone was seen at least ten times. The CDR3 end lies 3 residues beyond the end of the read and is filled in from the germline J gene. The chain couples TRBV29-1 to TRBJ2-3; 9 nucleotides align to TRBD2. The germline gives CDR1 SQVTM, CDR2 ANQGSEA. This CDR3 contains 14 residues. V shed 8 bases, J shed 5 bases, and the junction held 11 bases outside the gene matches. CDR3 protein: CSLTLSGRKDTQYF. CDR3 DNA, as far as it was read: TGCAGCTTGACCCTTAGCGGGAGAAAAGATACG.

With regard to this clone: The read terminates 3 residues before the CDR3 end, so the remaining end is supplied by the germline J gene. This chain connects TRBV30 to TRBJ2-2, with D perhaps matching TRBD2 (6 bases). Germline V gives CDR1 GTSNPN, CDR2 SVGIG (reference sequence). The V gene lost 7 bases and the J gene lost 2 bases, with 11 bases spanning the gap. The CDR3 runs to 13 residues. CDR3 DNA (partial): TGTGCCTCCCGGGACTCCAACACCGGGGAG. This encodes CASRDSNTGE. From start to end, the CDR3 is CASRDSNTGELFF.

This clone was seen repeatedly, ten times or more. The missing CDR3 end, 3 residues past where the read stops, is filled in from the germline J gene. The V gene is TRBV6-1, the J gene TRBJ1-2, with a tentative D call TRBD1 (5 bases). Germline loops: CDR1 MNHNS, CDR2 SASEGT. The CDR3 is 15 amino acids. Between the trimmed V and J ends, which lost 5 bases and 2 bases, there was a span of 15 bases. CDR3 protein: CASSQETWGNYGYTF. The sequenced part of the CDR3 DNA is TGTGCCAGCAGTCAAGAAACATGGGGCAACTATGGC.

With respect to this clone: The sequence runs out 3 residues before the end of the CDR3; the remainder is reconstructed from the germline J gene. This chain connects TRBV18 to TRBJ1-6; 8 bases line up with TRBD1. Unmatched junction bases numbered 1, after V lost 1 base and J lost 5 bases. The CDR3 has 15 residues. Looked up from germline, CDR1 is KGHSH and CDR2 is LQKENI. The sequenced part of the CDR3 DNA is TGTGCCAGCTCACCACTGGGACAGGATAATTCACCC. Protein sequence: CASSPLGQDNSP. Given in full, the CDR3 is CASSPLGQDNSPLHF.

For this clone: Read data end 3 residues before the CDR3 end; the end is taken from the germline J gene. The V call is TRBV19, the J call TRBJ2-2, with TRBD2 identical over 13 bases. Germline V gives CDR1 LNHDA, CDR2 SQIVND (reference sequence). With V trimmed by 8 bases and J by 2 bases, 11 bases remained unmatched. This CDR3 is built from 18 residues. The sequenced CDR3 bases are TGTGCCAGTGCAAAGAGACTAGCGGGGGGACCAAACACCGGGGAG. As protein: CASAKRLAGGPNTGE. The entire CDR3 sequence reads CASAKRLAGGPNTGELFF.

This clone was observed at least ten times. The read terminates 3 residues ahead of where the CDR3 ends, so the germline J gene completes it. The chain has TRBV6-2 or TRBV6-3 and TRBJ2-7; a weak D match, TRBD2 (6 bases). Trimming stripped 6 bases from V and 1 base from J, with 13 bases between. The germline gives CDR1 MNHEY, CDR2 SVGEGT. This CDR3 spans 14 amino acids. This CDR3 is CASSHWGDSYEQYF. The CDR3 DNA, read in part, is TGTGCCAGCAGCCATTGGGGGGATTCCTACGAG.

This clone has a count of ten or more. The read halts 3 residues ahead of the CDR3 end, with the missing end drawn from the germline J gene. V is TRBV18 and J is TRBJ1-5; D may be TRBD1 (6 bases). The CDR3 spans 14 residues. V was shortened by 5 bases and J by 5 bases, with 13 bases between the two germline ends. Per the germline V gene, CDR1 is KGHSH and CDR2 is LQKENI. The part of the CDR3 DNA that was read is TGTGCCAGCTCATCCACAGGGCTCGATCAGCCC. Its protein is CASSSTGLDQP. In full, the CDR3 reads CASSSTGLDQPQHF.

This clone has a count of ten or more. The sequenced part of the CDR3 DNA is TGTGCCAGCAGCTCCGTTACACCACAGGGCTTTAGAAAAAACATT. Translated: CASSSVTPQGFRKNI. The full CDR3 reads CASSSVTPQGFRKNIQYF. This chain joins TRBV7-8 and TRBJ2-4; possible D gene TRBD1, 6 bases. The CDR3 goes on 3 residues after the read ends, and that part is filled in from the germline J gene. The ends were cut back, 4 bases at V and 4 bases at J, with 23 bases in the middle. This CDR3 is 18 amino acids long. Germline V gene lookup returns CDR1 SGHVS and CDR2 FQNEAQ.

Worth noting for this clone: Read sequence stops 3 residues before the CDR3 end, and the germline J gene provides the missing end. The V gene is TRBV5-5, the J gene TRBJ1-6; 8 bases line up with TRBD1. The germline gives CDR1 SGHKS, CDR2 YYEKEE (reference sequence). V shed 4 bases and J 9 bases; nucleotides not matched to a gene: 9. CDR3 length: 15 amino acids. CDR3 DNA (partial): TGTGCCAGCAGCCTCACAGGGGGAGGTAGTTCACCC. The encoded protein is CASSLTGGGSSP. The full CDR3 sequence reads CASSLTGGGSSPLHF. The whole variable domain, remainder taken from reference TRBV5-5 and TRBJ1-6, is DAGVTQSPTHLIKTRGQQVTLRCSPISGHKSVSWYQQVLGQGPQFIFQYYEKEERGRGNFPDRFSARQFPNYSSELNVNALLLGDSALYLCASSLTGGGSSPLHFGNGTRLTVT.